The sequence of this T cell receptor beta chain was determined in a study of cytomegalovirus exposure and HLA in healthy donors. Overall study results and limits: A later analysis linked a missense DCLRE1C variant to TCR beta V- and J-gene trimming. TCR association rates varied by HLA locus in a later analysis, with DRB1 highest and HLA-C lowest.

13 Jbeta primers and 60 Vbeta primers were used for the PCR. Assay: immunoSEQ multiplex PCR; the TCRdb copy retains only in-frame clones and omits some. This sample has over 150,000 clones, with around four fifths found just once. This CDR3 has 16 amino acids. Germline CDR1 and CDR2: MDHEN and SYDVKM. Unmatched junction bases numbered 8, after V lost 4 bases and J lost 4 bases. In regard to this clone: Antigen specificity is unknown.

The gene calls are TRBV28 and TRBJ1-5, with TRBD1 matching 9 bases. The TCR originated in a woman aged 55-69 years in good health and CMV-seropositive. The sample comprised PBMCs. The CDR3 sequence is CASSSIVGQGNQPQHF. The DNA for the CDR3 is TGTGCCAGCAGTTCAATCGTCGGACAGGGGAATCAGCCCCAGCATTTT.